The TCR beta chain under discussion was sequenced for a study of identical twins' blood T cells. The germline V and J ends were trimmed by 4 bases and 8 bases, with 15 bases remaining between them. This CDR3 comprises 13 residues. Germline CDR1 reads SGHDT; CDR2 reads YYEEEE. This clonotype occurred a few times. The three twin pairs were reared together, likely meeting the same infections. TCRdb reprocessed the 5' RACE reads with MiXCR, giving one entry per CDR3 protein. The sample records 350,000 to 450,000 distinct CDR3 sequences, roughly 28% being singletons. The receptor was derived from a woman aged 18 to 55 in good health. The sample consisted of PBMCs. This chain uses TRBV5-6 with TRBJ1-2; D unclear. The CDR3 loop reads CASSLIALGGYTF. The CDR3 nucleotides read TGTGCCAGCAGCCTAATTGCCTTGGGCGGCTACACCTTC.